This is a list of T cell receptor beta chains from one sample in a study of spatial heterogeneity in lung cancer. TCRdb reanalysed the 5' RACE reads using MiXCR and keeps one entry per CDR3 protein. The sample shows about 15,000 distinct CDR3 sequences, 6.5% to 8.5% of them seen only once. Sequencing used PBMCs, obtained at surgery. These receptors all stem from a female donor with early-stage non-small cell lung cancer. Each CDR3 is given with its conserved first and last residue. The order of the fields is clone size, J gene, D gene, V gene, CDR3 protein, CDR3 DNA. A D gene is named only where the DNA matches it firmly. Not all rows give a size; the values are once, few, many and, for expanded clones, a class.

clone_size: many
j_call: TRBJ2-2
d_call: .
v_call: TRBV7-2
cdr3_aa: CASSLDRGTGELFF
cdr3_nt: TGTGCCAGCAGCTTAGACCGGGGCACCGGGGAGCTGTTTTTT

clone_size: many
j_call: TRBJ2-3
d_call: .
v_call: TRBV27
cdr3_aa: CASSLRGTDTQYF
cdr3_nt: TGTGCCAGCAGTTTACGGGGCACAGATACGCAGTATTTT

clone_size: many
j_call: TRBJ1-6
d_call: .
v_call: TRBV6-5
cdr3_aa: CAASRSGRDSPLHF
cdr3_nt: TGTGCCGCCTCCCGGTCGGGCCGGGATTCACCCCTCCACTTT

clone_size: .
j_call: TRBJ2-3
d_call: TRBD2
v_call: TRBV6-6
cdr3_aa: CASSPGLAGVSTDTQYF
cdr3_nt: TGTGCCAGCAGTCCCGGACTAGCGGGAGTTAGCACAGATACGCAGTATTTT

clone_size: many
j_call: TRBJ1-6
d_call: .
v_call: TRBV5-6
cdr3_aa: CASSLAPGSYNSPLHF
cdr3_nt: TGTGCCAGCAGCTTGGCCCCAGGATCCTATAATTCACCCCTCCACTTT

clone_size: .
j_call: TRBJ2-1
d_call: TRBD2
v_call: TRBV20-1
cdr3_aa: CSAGTSGYNEQFF
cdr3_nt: TGCAGTGCTGGGACTAGCGGCTACAATGAGCAGTTCTTC

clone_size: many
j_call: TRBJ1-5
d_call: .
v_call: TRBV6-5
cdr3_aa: CASRVQGGQPQHF
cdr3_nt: TGTGCCAGCAGGGTCCAGGGCGGACAGCCCCAGCATTTT

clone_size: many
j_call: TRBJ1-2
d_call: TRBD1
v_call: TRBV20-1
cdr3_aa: CSASPGQGLYGYTF
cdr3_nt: TGCAGTGCTAGTCCGGGACAGGGACTCTATGGCTACACCTTC

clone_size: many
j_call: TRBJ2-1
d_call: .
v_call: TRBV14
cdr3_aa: CASSAFYNEQFF
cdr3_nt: TGTGCCAGCAGCGCCTTCTACAATGAGCAGTTCTTC

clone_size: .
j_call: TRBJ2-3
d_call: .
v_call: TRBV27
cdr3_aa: CASSRWGDTQYF
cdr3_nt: TGTGCCAGCAGCAGGTGGGGAGATACGCAGTATTTT

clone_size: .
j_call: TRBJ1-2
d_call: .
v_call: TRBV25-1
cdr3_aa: CASSPDVRVGYGYTF
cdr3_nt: TGTGCCAGCAGCCCGGACGTAAGGGTTGGCTATGGCTACACCTTC